This T cell receptor beta chain is from a study of blood T cell repertoires in COVID-19 (dated by TCRdb to the early 2020s). About the investigation overall: The collaborator samples originated in the United States, Italy and Spain and spanned the acute and convalescent phases of COVID-19. The material from the prospective study consisted of cDNA or gDNA derived from T cells, B-cell-depleted T cells, or PBMCs. The dataset comprised deeply sampled blood TCRbeta repertoires from subjects exposed to, actively infected with, or recovered from COVID-19. The repertoires were made available in a free public database intended to serve as a resource for research on the immune response to SARS-CoV-2. Samples came from the ongoing ImmuneRACE study (first 160 participants) plus 1,254 subjects from 6 global collaborators. Nearly every sample came with metadata listing a de-identified subject ID, COVID-19 status, age in years and sex. Where available, HLA class I and class II types were taken from metadata supplied by the sample provider and were not determined by assay-based typing.

On this clone: What antigen it recognizes has not been identified. No qualities accompany the bases; no much larger clone lies one base away.

Results and caveats for the whole study, not just this receptor: Clinical and demographic metadata were provided uncurated, with the amount varying by source and participant.

CDR1 and CDR2 are drawn from the germline V gene: LGHNA, YSLEER. V and J are trimmed by 0 bases and 3 bases, and the gene matches miss 9 bases of the junction. From cysteine to phenylalanine, the CDR3 is 18 amino acids long. Only the CDR3 region is kept as DNA, spanning 54 bases read in frame from base 1. Participants in the prospective study were aged roughly 18 to 100 years, lived in 20 to 25 United States geographic areas, and enrolled through a virtual design. Cohort assignment in the prospective study relied on participant-reported clinical history from a screening survey and a study questionnaire. Mobile phlebotomists in the prospective study collected whole blood, serum and a nasopharyngeal or oropharyngeal swab from every participant. Over a roughly 2-month period, participants in the prospective study had the option of providing additional blood draws and questionnaires. Before DNA extraction, prospective study blood samples were shipped either frozen or at room temperature.

The immunoSEQ Assay, a bias-controlled multiplex PCR, was used to amplify TCRbeta CDR3 regions from genomic DNA. Concerning the study's data processing: The number of nucleated cells in each sample was estimated by amplification of reference gene primers within the assay. To quantify the absolute abundance of each unique TCRbeta CDR3 rearrangement, sequence reads were collapsed and filtered. For each sample, productive Simpson clonality was calculated by taking the square root of Simpson's diversity index across productive rearrangements. As stored in TCRdb, this immuneACCESS dataset retains in-frame rearrangements with V and J assigned. A fraction of the clones does not appear; measured against another copy, unresolved V genes explain less than half of the discrepancy, and the remainder lacks a known reason. The DNA gave D and trimming, while V, J and clone size come from that table. For this sample there are 250,000 to 350,000 clones; 90% appear just once. The ten top clones hold 1.7% of the sample.

The sequence derives from a woman aged 18-35 years with acute COVID-19. The sequence joins TRBV4-3 to TRBJ2-1, and TRBD2 matches 9 of the central bases. Sequencing used PBMCs or T cells enriched from blood (not recorded which). The CDR3 region reads CASSQDSIGTSNYNEQFF. The nucleotide sequence reads as follows: TGCGCCAGCAGCCAAGATTCGATCGGGACTAGCAACTACAATGAGCAGTTCTTC.